This T cell receptor beta chain emerged from a study of PD-1 blockade in classical Hodgkin lymphoma. The time point here: newly diagnosed, previously untreated cHL patient sample. Magnetic negative selection of thawed PBMCs was the method by which CD4+ T cells were purified. Newly diagnosed classical Hodgkin lymphoma PBMCs, still untreated, provided the comparison samples. TCRdb's table, derived via immunoSEQ multiplex PCR, lists solely in-frame clones and lacks some. The sample consists of about 35,000 clones, 80% to 90% of them appearing once. Sequenced sample: CD4+ T cells from blood. This TCR derives from a human donor with classical Hodgkin lymphoma.

CDR3 sequence: CATSRDDRINQPQHF. The CDR3 DNA reads as TGTGCCACCAGCAGAGATGACAGGATCAATCAGCCCCAGCATTTT. The chain couples TRBV15 to TRBJ1-5; TRBD1 might be the D (6 bases). Germline lookup yields CDR1 LNHNV and CDR2 YYDKDF (reference sequence). The V end lost 0 bases, the J end lost 3 bases, and 9 bases lay between the germline ends. This CDR3 is built from 15 residues.